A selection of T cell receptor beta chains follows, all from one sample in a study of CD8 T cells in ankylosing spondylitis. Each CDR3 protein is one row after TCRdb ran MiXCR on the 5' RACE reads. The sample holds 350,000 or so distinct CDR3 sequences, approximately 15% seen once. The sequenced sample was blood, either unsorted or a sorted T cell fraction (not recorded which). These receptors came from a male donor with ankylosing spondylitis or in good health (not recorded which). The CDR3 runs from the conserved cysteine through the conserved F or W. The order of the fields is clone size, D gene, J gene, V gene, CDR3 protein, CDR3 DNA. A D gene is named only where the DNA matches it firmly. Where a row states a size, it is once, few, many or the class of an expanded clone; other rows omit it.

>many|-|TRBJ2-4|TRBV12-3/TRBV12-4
CASSLDRTVTKNIQYF
TGTGCCAGCAGTTTAGATAGGACGGTGACCAAAAACATTCAGTACTTC
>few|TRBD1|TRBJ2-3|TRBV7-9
CASGRQGADTQYF
TGTGCCAGCGGCCGGCAGGGGGCGGATACGCAGTATTTT
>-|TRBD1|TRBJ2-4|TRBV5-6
CASSLRGQGIGNIQYF
TGTGCCAGCAGCTTGCGGGGACAGGGGATCGGAAACATTCAGTACTTC
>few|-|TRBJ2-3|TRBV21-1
CASSPRPTIIRSTDTQYF
TGTGCCAGCAGCCCCCGACCAACTATCATTCGGAGCACAGATACGCAGTATTTT
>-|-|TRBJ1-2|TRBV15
CATSRLAGSIYGYTF
TGTGCCACCAGCAGATTGGCGGGGAGTATCTATGGCTACACCTTC
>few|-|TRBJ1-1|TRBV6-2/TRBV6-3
CASSYPPTGPKAGGDTEAFF
TGTGCCAGCAGTTACCCCCCCACAGGGCCTAAGGCGGGTGGAGACACTGAAGCTTTCTTT
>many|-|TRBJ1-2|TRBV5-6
CASSLGERGSYGYTF
TGTGCCAGCAGCTTGGGAGAGAGAGGGAGCTATGGCTACACCTTC
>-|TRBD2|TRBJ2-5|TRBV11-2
CASSPSPRASGAQETQYF
TGTGCCAGCAGCCCATCTCCGAGGGCTAGCGGCGCCCAAGAGACCCAGTACTTC
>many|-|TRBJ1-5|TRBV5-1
CASSLSGTDHQPQHF
TGCGCCAGCAGCCTATCCGGGACGGACCATCAGCCCCAGCATTTT
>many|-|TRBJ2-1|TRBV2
CASSGGSSYNEQFF
TGTGCCAGCAGTGGGGGGAGCTCCTACAATGAGCAGTTCTTC
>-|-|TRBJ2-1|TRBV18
CASSPQQSEQFF
TGTGCCAGCTCACCACAACAGAGTGAGCAGTTCTTC
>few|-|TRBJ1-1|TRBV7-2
CASSLTASNTEAFF
TGTGCCAGCAGCCTGACGGCTTCGAACACTGAAGCTTTCTTT
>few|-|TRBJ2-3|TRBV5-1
CASSFGSNTDTQYF
TGCGCCAGCAGCTTCGGGTCCAACACAGATACGCAGTATTTT
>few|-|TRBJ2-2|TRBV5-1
CASSPGTPAFSTGELFF
TGCGCCAGCAGCCCGGGGACGCCCGCCTTTTCCACCGGGGAGCTGTTTTTT
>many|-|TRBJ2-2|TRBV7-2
CASSPGGANGELFF
TGTGCCAGCAGCCCAGGAGGGGCGAACGGGGAGCTGTTTTTT
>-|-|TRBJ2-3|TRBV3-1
CASSSSSDSTRDTRYF
TGTGCCAGCAGCTCCTCCTCGGACTCCACGAGAGATACGCGGTATTTT
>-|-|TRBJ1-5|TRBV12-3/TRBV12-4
CASSLGEGGGNQPQHF
TGTGCCAGCAGTTTGGGAGAGGGCGGGGGCAATCAGCCCCAGCATTTT
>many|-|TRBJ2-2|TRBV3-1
CASSQDPGAGELFF
TGTGCCAGCAGCCAAGACCCTGGGGCCGGGGAGCTGTTTTTT
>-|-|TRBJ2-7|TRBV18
CASSPTLQRGEQYF
TGTGCCAGCTCACCCACACTCCAGAGGGGCGAGCAGTACTTC
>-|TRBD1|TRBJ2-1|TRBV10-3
CAILGQGAFDEQFF
TGTGCCATCCTTGGACAGGGGGCTTTCGATGAGCAGTTCTTC
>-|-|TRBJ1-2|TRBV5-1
CASSLDPGRGYGYTF
TGCGCCAGCAGCTTGGATCCAGGGAGAGGCTATGGCTACACCTTC
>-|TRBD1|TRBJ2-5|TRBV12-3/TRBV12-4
CASSPRQGAETQYF
TGTGCCAGCAGTCCTCGACAGGGGGCGGAGACCCAGTACTTC
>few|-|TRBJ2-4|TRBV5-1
CASSAGTENIQYF
TGCGCCAGCAGCGCGGGGACAGAAAACATTCAGTACTTC
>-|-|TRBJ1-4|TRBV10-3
CAISPSPGRGALSEKLFF
TGTGCCATCAGCCCCTCCCCCGGACGGGGGGCTTTAAGTGAAAAACTGTTTTTT
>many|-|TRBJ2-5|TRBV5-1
CASSLYRTTQETQYF
TGCGCCAGCAGCTTGTACCGGACAACCCAAGAGACCCAGTACTTC
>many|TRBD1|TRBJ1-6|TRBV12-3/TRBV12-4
CASSRQGFDSPLHF
TGTGCCAGCAGTCGACAGGGCTTCGATTCACCCCTCCACTTT
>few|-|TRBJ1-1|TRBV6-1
CASSPPGQPVIAFF
TGTGCCAGCAGTCCTCCCGGACAGCCGGTGATAGCTTTCTTT
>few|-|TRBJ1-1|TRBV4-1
CASSLMFRDTEAFF
TGCGCCAGCAGCCTCATGTTTCGGGACACTGAAGCTTTCTTT
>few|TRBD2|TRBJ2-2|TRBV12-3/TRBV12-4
CASSFREGGELFF
TGTGCCAGCAGTTTTAGGGAGGGCGGGGAGCTGTTTTTT
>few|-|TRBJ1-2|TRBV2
CASSRAGNYGYTF
TGTGCCAGCAGCAGGGCTGGCAACTATGGCTACACCTTC
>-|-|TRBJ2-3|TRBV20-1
CSAAGLARTDTQYF
TGCAGTGCTGCGGGACTGGCGAGAACAGATACGCAGTATTTT
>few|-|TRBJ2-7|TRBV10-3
CAISGGSTDEQYF
TGTGCCATCAGTGGAGGCAGTACGGACGAGCAGTACTTC
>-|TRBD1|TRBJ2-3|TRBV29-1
CSVEDRYRGQTDTQYF
TGCAGCGTTGAAGATCGGTACAGGGGGCAAACAGATACGCAGTATTTT
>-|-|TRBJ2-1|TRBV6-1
CASTGGSYNEQFF
TGTGCCAGCACCGGCGGCTCCTACAATGAGCAGTTCTTC
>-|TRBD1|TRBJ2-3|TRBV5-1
CASSWTGSSTDTQYF
TGCGCCAGCAGCTGGACAGGGTCGTCCACAGATACGCAGTATTTT
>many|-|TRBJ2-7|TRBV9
CASGYPGIF
TGTGCCAGCGGGTATCCTGGGATCTTC
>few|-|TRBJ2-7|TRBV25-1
CASSERTEQYF
TGTGCCAGCAGTGAAAGAACCGAGCAGTACTTC